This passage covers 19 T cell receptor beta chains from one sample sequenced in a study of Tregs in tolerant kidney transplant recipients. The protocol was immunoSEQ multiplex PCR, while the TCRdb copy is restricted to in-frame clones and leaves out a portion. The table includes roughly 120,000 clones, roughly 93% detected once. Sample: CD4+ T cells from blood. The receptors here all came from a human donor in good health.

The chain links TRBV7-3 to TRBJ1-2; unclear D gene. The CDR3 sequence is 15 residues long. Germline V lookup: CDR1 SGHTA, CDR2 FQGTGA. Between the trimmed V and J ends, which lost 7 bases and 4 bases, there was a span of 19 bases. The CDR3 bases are TGTGCCAGCATCCTTTATACCATCTGGTGCTATGGCTACACCTTC. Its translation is CASILYTIWCYGYTF.

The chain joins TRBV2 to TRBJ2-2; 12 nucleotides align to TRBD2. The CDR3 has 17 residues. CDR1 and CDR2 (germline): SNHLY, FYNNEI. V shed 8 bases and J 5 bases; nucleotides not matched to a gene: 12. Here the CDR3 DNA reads TGTGCCAGCTCGAGGCGGCTAGCGGGGGGGAGGACCGGGGAGCTGTTTTTT. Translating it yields CASSRRLAGGRTGELFF.

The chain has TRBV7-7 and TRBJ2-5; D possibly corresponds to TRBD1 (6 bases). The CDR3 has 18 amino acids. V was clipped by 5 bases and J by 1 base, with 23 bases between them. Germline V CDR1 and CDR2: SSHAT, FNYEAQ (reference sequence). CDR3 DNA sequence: TGTGCCAGCAGCGCCTCAGGGGATTTCTCTGGGGCCCAAGAGACCCAGTACTTC. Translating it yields CASSASGDFSGAQETQYF.

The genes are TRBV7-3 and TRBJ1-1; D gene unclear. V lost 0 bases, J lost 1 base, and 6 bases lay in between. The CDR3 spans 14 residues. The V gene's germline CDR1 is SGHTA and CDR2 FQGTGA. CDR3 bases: TGTGCCAGCAGCTTAACTAGGGAGAACACTGAAGCTTTCTTT. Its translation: CASSLTRENTEAFF.

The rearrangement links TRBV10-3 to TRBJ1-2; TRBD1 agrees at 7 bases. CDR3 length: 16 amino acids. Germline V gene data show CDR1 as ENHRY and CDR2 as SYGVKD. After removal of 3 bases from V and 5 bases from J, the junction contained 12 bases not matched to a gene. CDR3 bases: TGTGCCATCAGTGAAAGTTCCGGAGGGACAGCGTATGGCTACACCTTC. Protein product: CAISESSGGTAYGYTF.

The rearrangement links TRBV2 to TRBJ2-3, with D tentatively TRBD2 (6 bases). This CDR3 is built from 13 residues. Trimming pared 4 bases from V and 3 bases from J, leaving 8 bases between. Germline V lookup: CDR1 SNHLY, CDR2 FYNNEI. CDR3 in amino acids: CASSGDFTDTQYF. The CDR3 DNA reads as TGTGCCAGCAGTGGGGACTTTACAGATACGCAGTATTTT.

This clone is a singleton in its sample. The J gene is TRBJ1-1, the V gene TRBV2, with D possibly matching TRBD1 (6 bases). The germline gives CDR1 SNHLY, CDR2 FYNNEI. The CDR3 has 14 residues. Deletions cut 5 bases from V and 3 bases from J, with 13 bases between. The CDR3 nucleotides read TGTGCCAGCAGTTACAGGGTAAGCGACACTGAAGCTTTCTTT. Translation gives CASSYRVSDTEAFF.

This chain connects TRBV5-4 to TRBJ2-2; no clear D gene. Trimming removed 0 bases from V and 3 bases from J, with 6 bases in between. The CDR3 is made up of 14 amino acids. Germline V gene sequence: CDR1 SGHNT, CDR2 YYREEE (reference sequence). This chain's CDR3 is CASSLAWDTGELFF. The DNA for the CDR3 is TGTGCCAGCAGCTTGGCCTGGGACACCGGGGAGCTGTTTTTT.

CDR3 DNA sequence: TGTGCCAGCAGTGACTGGGCAGGGGGATCCTATGGCTACACCTTC. Translation gives CASSDWAGGSYGYTF. V usage is TRBV6-4 and J usage is TRBJ1-2; TRBD1 matches at 7 bases. The CDR3 spans 15 residues. Germline CDR1 reads MRHNA; CDR2 reads SNTAGT. The trim removed 1 base at V and 4 bases at J, leaving 6 bases unmatched.

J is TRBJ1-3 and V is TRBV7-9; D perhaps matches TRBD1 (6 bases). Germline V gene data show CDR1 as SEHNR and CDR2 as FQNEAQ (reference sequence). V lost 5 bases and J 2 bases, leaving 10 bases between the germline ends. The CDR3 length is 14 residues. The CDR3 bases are TGTGCCAGCAGCAGGACAGAGGCTGGAAACACCATATATTTT. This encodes CASSRTEAGNTIYF.

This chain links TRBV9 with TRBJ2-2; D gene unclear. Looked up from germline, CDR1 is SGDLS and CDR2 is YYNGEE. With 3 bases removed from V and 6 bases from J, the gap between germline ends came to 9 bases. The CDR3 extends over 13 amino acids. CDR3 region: CASSAYPPGELFF. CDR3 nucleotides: TGTGCCAGCAGCGCCTATCCTCCCGGGGAGCTGTTTTTT.

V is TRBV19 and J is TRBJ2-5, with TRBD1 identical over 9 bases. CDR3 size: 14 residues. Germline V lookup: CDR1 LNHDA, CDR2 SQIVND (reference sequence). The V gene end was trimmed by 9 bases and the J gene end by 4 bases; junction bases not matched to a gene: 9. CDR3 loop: CASRDRVRGETQYF. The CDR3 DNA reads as TGTGCCAGCCGGGACAGGGTAAGGGGAGAGACCCAGTACTTC.

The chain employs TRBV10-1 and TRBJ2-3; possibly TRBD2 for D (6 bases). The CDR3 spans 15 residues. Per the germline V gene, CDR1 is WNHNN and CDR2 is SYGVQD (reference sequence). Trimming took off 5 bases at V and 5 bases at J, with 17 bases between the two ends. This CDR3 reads CASSNAGPSGDTQYF. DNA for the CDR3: TGCGCCAGCAGTAACGCGGGACCTTCGGGAGATACGCAGTATTTT.

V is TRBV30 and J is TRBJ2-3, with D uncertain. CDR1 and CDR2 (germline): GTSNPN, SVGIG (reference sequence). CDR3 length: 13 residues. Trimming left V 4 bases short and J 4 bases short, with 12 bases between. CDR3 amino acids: CAWTGRLADTQYF. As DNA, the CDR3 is TGTGCCTGGACAGGACGGTTGGCAGATACGCAGTATTTT.

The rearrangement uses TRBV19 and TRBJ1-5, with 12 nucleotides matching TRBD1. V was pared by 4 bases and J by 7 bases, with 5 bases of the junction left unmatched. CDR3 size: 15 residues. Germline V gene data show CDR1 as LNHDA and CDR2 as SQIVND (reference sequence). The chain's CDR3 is CASSTGDRGRQPQHF. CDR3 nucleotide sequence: TGTGCCAGTAGTACCGGGGACAGGGGGCGACAGCCCCAGCATTTT.

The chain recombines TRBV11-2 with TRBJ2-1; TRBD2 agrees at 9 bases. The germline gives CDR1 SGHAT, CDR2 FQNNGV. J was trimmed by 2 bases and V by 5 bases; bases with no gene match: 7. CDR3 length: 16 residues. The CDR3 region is CASSRGGRATYNEQFF. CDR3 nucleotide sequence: TGTGCCAGCAGCCGGGGCGGGAGGGCCACCTACAATGAGCAGTTCTTC.

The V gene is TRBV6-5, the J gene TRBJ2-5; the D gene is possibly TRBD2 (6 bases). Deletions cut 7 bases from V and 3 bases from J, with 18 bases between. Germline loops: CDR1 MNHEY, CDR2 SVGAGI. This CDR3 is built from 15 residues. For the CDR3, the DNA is TGTGCCAGCATAGGCCTGGGACTGGAGGAAGAGACCCAGTACTTC. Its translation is CASIGLGLEEETQYF.

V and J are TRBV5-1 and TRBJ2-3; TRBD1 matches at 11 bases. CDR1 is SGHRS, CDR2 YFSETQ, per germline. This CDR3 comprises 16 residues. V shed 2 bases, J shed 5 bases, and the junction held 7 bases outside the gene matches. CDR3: CASSFLGQGAEDTQYF. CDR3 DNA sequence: TGCGCCAGCAGCTTCCTAGGACAGGGGGCTGAAGATACGCAGTATTTT.

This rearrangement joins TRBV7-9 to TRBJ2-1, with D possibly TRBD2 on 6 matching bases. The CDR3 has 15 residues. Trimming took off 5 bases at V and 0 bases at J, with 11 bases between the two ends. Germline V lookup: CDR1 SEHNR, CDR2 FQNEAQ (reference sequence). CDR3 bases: TGTGCCAGCAGCCCTCGACTAGACTCCTACAATGAGCAGTTCTTC. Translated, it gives CASSPRLDSYNEQFF.